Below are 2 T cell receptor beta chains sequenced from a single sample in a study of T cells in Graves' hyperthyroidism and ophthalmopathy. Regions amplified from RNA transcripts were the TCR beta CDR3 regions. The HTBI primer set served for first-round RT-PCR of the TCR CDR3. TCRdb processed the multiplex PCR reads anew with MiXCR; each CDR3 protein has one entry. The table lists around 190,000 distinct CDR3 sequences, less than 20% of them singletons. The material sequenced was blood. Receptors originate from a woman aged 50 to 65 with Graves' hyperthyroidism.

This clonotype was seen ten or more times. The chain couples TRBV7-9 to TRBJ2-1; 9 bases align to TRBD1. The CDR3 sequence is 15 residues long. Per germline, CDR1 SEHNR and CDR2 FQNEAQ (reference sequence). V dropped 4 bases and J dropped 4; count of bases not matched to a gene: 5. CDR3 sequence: CASSSGQGGYNEQFF. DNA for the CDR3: TGTGCCAGCAGCTCGGGACAGGGAGGATACAATGAGCAGTTCTTC.

The CDR3 loop is CASRDSSGTSNEQFF. For the CDR3, the DNA is TGTGCCAGCAGAGACAGTTCCGGGACTAGCAATGAGCAGTTCTTC. V and J are TRBV28 and TRBJ2-1; TRBD2 matches 8 bases. The CDR3 is 15 amino acids. Germline V gene data show CDR1 as MDHEN and CDR2 as SYDVKM. The V gene end was trimmed by 6 bases and the J gene end by 6 bases; junction bases not matched to a gene: 10.